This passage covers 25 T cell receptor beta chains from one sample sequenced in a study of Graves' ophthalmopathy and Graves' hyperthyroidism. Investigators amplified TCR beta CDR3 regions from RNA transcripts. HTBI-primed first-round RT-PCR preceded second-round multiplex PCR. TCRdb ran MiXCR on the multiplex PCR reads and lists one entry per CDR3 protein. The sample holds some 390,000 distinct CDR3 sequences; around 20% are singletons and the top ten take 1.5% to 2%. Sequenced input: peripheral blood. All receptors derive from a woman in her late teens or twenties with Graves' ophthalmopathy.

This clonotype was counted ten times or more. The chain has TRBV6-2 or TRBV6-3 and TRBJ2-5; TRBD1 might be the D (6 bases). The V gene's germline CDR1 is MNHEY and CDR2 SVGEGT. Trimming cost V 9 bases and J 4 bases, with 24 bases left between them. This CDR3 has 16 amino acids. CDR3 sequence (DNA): TGTGCCAGTACAAGATTTTTGCAGGGGTTAGGAGAGACCCAGTACTTC. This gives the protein CASTRFLQGLGETQYF.

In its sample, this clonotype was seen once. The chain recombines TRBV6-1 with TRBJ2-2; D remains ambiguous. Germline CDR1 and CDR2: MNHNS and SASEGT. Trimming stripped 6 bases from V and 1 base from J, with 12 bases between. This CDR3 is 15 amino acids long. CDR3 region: CASRERFGNTGELFF. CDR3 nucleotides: TGTGCCAGCAGAGAAAGGTTTGGGAACACCGGGGAGCTGTTTTTT.

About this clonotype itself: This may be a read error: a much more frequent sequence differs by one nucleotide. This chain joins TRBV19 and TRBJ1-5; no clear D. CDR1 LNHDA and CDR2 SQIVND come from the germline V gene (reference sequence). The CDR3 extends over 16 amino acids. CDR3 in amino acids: CASSILRSYSSQPQHF. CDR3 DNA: TGTGCCAGTAGTATTCTGCGATCCTATAGCAGTCAGCCCCAGCATTTT. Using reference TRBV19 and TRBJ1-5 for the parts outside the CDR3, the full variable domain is DGGITQSPKYLFRKEGQNVTLSCEQNLNHDAMYWYRQDPGQGLRLIYYSQIVNDFQKGDIAEGYSVSREKKESFPLTVTSAQKNPTAFYLCASSILRSYSSQPQHFGDGTRLSIL.

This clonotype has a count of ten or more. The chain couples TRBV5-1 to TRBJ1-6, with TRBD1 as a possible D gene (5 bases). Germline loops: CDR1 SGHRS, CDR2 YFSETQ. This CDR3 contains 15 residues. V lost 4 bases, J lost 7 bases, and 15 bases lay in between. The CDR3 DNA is TGCGCCAGCAGCCCCGTGCAGGGAACCAATTCACCCCTCCACTTT. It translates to CASSPVQGTNSPLHF.

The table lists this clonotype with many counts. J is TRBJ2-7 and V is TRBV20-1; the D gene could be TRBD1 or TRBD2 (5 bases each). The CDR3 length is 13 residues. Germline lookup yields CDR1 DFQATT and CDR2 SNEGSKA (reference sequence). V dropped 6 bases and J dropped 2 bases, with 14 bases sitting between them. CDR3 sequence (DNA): TGCAGTGCAGGCCGGGACGGGGCCTACGAGCAGTACTTC. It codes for CSAGRDGAYEQYF.

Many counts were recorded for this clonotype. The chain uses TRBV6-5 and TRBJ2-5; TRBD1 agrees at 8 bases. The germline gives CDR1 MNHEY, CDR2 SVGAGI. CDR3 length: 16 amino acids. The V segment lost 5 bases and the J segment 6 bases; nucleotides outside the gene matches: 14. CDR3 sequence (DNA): TGTGCCAGCAGTCTAACGCAAGGACAGGGCACGAAGACCCAGTACTTC. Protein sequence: CASSLTQGQGTKTQYF.

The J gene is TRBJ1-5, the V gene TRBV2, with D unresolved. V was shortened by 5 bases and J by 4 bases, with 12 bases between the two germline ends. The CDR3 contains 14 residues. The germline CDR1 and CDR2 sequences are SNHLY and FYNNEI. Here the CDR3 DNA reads TGTGCCAGCAGTCAACCGCCAGGTAATCAGCCCCAGCATTTT. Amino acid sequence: CASSQPPGNQPQHF. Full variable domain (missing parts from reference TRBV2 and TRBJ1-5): EPEVTQTPSHQVTQMGQEVILRCVPISNHLYFYWYRQILGQKVEFLVSFYNNEISEKSEIFDDQFSVERPDGSNFTLKIRSTKLEDSAMYFCASSQPPGNQPQHFGDGTRLSIL.

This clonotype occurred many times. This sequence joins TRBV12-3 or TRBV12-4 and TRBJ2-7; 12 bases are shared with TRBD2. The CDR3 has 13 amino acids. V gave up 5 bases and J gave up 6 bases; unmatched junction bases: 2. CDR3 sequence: CASSPTSGGEQYF. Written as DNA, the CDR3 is TGTGCCAGCAGTCCGACTAGCGGGGGCGAGCAGTACTTC.

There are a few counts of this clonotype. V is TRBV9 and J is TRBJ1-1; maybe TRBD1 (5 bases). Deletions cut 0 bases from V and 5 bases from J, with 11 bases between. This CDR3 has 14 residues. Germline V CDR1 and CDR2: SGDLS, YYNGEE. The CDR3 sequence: CASSVAGVGTEAFF. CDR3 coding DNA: TGTGCCAGCAGCGTAGCGGGGGTTGGGACTGAAGCTTTCTTT.

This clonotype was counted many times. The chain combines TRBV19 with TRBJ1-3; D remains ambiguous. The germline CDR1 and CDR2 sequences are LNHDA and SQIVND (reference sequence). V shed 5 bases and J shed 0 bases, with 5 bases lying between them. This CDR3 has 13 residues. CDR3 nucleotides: TGTGCCAGTAGTTTTCTCTCTGGAAACACCATATATTTT. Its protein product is CASSFLSGNTIYF. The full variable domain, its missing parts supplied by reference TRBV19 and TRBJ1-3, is DGGITQSPKYLFRKEGQNVTLSCEQNLNHDAMYWYRQDPGQGLRLIYYSQIVNDFQKGDIAEGYSVSREKKESFPLTVTSAQKNPTAFYLCASSFLSGNTIYFGEGSWLTVV.

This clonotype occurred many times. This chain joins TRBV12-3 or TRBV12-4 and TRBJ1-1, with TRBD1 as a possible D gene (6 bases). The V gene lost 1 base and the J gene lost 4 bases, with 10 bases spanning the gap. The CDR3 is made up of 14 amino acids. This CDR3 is CASSLGGGTTEAFF. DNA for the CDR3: TGTGCCAGCAGTTTAGGAGGGGGGACCACTGAAGCTTTCTTT.

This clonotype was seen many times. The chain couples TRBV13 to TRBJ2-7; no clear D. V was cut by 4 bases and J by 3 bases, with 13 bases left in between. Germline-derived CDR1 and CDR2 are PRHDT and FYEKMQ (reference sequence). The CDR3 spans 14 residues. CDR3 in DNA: TGTGCCAGCAGCTCCACAAGACACCACTACGAGCAGTACTTC. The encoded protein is CASSSTRHHYEQYF.

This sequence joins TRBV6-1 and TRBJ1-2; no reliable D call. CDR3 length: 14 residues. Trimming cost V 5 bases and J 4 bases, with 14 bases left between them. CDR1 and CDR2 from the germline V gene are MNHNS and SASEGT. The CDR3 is CASSPRSQFYGYTF. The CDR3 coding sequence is TGTGCCAGCAGTCCCCGCTCTCAATTCTATGGCTACACCTTC.

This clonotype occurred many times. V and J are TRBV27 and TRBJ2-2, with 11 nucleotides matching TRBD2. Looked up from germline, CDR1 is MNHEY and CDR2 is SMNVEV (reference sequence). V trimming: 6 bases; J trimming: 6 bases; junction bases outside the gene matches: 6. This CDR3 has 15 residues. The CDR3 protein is CASRNLAGGAGELFF. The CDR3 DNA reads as TGTGCCAGCAGAAATCTAGCGGGAGGCGCCGGGGAGCTGTTTTTT.

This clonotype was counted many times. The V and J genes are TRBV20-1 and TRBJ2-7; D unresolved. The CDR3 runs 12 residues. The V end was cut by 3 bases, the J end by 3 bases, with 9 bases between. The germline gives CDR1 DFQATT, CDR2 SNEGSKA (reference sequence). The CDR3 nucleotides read TGCAGTGCTAGTCCTAAACGCTACGAGCAGTACTTC. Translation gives CSASPKRYEQYF.

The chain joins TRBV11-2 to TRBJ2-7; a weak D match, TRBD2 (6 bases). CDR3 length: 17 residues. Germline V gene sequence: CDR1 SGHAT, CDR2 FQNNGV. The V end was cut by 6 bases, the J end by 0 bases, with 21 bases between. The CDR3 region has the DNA TGTGCCAGCAGACCAAGCCGTCTGAGCGGGCCCTCCTACGAGCAGTACTTC. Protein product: CASRPSRLSGPSYEQYF.

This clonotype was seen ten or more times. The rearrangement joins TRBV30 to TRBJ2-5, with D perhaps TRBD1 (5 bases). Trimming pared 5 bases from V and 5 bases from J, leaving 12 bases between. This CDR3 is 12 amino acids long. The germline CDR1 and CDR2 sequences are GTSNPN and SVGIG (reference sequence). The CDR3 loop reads CAWEQDGETQYF. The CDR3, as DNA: TGTGCCTGGGAACAGGACGGGGAGACCCAGTACTTC.

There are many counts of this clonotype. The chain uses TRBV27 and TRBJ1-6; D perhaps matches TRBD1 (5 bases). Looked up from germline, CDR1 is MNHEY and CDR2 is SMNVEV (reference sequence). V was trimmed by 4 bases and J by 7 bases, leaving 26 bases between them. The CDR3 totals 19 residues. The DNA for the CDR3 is TGTGCCAGCAGTTCCTCCTATCCCTGGGGGGAAACTCGAAATTCACCCCTCCACTTT. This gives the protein CASSSSYPWGETRNSPLHF.

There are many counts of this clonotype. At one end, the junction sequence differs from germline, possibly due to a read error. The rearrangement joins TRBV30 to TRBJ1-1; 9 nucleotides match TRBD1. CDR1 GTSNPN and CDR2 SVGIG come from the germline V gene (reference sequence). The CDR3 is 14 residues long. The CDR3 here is CAWRRTGVNSEAFF. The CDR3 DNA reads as TGTGCCTGGAGGAGGACAGGGGTGAACTCTGAAGCTTTCTTT. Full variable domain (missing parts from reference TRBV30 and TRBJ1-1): SQTIHQWPATLVQPVGSPLSLECTVEGTSNPNLYWYRQAAGRGLQLLFYSVGIGQISSEVPQNLSASRPQDRQFILSSKKLLLSDSGFYLCAWRRTGVNSEAFFGQGTRLTVV.

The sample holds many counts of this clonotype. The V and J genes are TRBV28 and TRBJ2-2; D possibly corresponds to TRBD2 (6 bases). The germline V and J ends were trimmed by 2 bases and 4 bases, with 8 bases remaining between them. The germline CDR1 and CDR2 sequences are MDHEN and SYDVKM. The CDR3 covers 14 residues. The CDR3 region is CASSLGRSTGELFF. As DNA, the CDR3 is TGTGCCAGCAGTTTAGGGAGGAGCACCGGGGAGCTGTTTTTT.

As DNA, the CDR3 is TGTGCCAGCAGGCGCAGGGATGGACACTATGGCTACACCTTC. Protein sequence: CASRRRDGHYGYTF. The chain joins TRBV28 to TRBJ1-2, with D possibly being TRBD1 (5 bases). V was trimmed by 6 bases and J by 3 bases, leaving 14 bases between them. This CDR3 has 14 residues. Germline lookup yields CDR1 MDHEN and CDR2 SYDVKM.

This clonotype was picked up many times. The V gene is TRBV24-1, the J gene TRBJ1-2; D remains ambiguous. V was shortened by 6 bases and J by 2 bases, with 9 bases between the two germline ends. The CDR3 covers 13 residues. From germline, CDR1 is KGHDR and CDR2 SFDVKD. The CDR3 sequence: CATSQTGNYGYTF. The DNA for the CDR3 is TGTGCCACCAGTCAGACCGGGAACTATGGCTACACCTTC.

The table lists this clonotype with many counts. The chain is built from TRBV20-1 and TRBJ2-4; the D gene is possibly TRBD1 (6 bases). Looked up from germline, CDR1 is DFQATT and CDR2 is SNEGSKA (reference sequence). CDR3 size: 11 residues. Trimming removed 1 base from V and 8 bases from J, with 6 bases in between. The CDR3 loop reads CSARAGDIQYF. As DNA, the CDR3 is TGCAGTGCTAGAGCAGGGGACATTCAGTACTTC.

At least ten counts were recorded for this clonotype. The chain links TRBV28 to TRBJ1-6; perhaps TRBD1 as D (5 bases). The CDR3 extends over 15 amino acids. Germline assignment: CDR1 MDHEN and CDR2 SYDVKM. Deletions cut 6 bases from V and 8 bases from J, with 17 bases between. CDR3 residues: CASRPGGMIYSPLHF. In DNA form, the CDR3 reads TGTGCCAGCAGGCCTGGGGGGATGATCTATTCACCCCTCCACTTT.

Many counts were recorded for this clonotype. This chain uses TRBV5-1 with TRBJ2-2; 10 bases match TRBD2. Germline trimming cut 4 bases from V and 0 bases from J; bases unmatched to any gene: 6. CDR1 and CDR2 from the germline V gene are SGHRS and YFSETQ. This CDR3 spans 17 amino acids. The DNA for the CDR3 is TGCGCCAGCAGCCCTCAAAGCGGGAGGGCGAACACCGGGGAGCTGTTTTTT. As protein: CASSPQSGRANTGELFF.